These 15 T cell receptor beta chains came from one sample sequenced in a study of control samples from healthy donors and cancer patients. The data were produced by immunoSEQ multiplex PCR, yet TCRdb's version contains in-frame clones alone and is incomplete. The data show about 69,000 clones, with 84% seen just once and about 3.1% held by the top ten. Sequences were obtained from PBMCs. Source of these receptors: a woman aged 50 to 60 with lung cancer.

The chain couples TRBV5-1 to TRBJ1-1; no definite D call. The germline V gene has CDR1 SGHRS and CDR2 YFSETQ. V lost 1 base and J 1 base, leaving 5 bases between the germline ends. CDR3 length: 13 amino acids. Written as DNA, the CDR3 is TGCGCCAGCAGCTTGCATGGGAACACTGAAGCTTTCTTT. The encoded protein is CASSLHGNTEAFF.

V usage is TRBV27 and J usage is TRBJ1-1; 8 bases align to TRBD1. Trimming at V came to 4 bases and at J to 14 bases, leaving 15 bases not matched to a gene. CDR1 is MNHEY, CDR2 SMNVEV, per germline (reference sequence). The CDR3 consists of 14 residues. The CDR3 spells CASSSPSTDRERFF. Written as DNA, the CDR3 is TGTGCCAGCAGTTCTCCATCCACGGACAGGGAGCGGTTCTTT.

The chain couples TRBV7-2 to TRBJ1-4; D uncertain. Per the germline V gene, CDR1 is SGHTA and CDR2 is FQGNSA. This CDR3 contains 12 residues. V was cut by 0 bases and J by 7 bases, with 3 bases left in between. CDR3 coding DNA: TGTGCCAGCAGCTTAGCGAGTGAAAAACTGTTTTTT. Translating it yields CASSLASEKLFF.

V and J are TRBV7-2 and TRBJ2-7; D unclear. With 0 bases removed from V and 0 bases from J, the gap between germline ends came to 6 bases. The CDR3 contains 14 residues. Germline-derived CDR1 and CDR2 are SGHTA and FQGNSA. The CDR3 loop reads CASSLAWDSYEQYF. CDR3 bases: TGTGCCAGCAGCTTAGCGTGGGACTCCTACGAGCAGTACTTC.

The CDR3 sequence is CASSRRFDSPLHF. DNA for the CDR3: TGTGCCAGCAGTCGGAGGTTTGATTCACCCCTCCACTTT. This rearrangement joins TRBV25-1 to TRBJ1-6; D is undetermined. Deletions cut 5 bases from V and 8 bases from J, with 10 bases between. This CDR3 comprises 13 residues. Germline CDR1 MGHDK, CDR2 SYGVNS.

CDR3 in DNA: TGTGCCAGCAGTGAACTCACCTACAATGAGCAGTTCTTC. Translated, it gives CASSELTYNEQFF. J is TRBJ2-1 and V is TRBV25-1; D ambiguous. Trimming pared 2 bases from V and 2 bases from J, leaving 4 bases between. The CDR3 is 13 residues long. Germline V gene sequence: CDR1 MGHDK, CDR2 SYGVNS.

The gene calls are TRBV29-1 and TRBJ1-1; 8 positions match TRBD1. CDR3 length: 13 residues. Germline V gives CDR1 SQVTM, CDR2 ANQGSEA. The ends lost 3 bases at V and 0 bases at J; junction bases unmatched: 0. The CDR3 sequence is CSVEGQVNTEAFF. The CDR3 DNA is TGCAGCGTTGAGGGACAGGTGAACACTGAAGCTTTCTTT.

The V gene is TRBV6-5, the J gene TRBJ1-2; TRBD1 matches 7 bases. J gave up 0 bases and V 8 bases, and 9 bases lay outside the gene matches. The CDR3 extends over 15 amino acids. Germline values: CDR1 MNHEY, CDR2 SVGAGI. CDR3 loop: CASGRLGQPNYGYTF. CDR3 coding DNA: TGTGCCAGCGGTAGATTGGGACAGCCTAACTATGGCTACACCTTC.

This chain connects TRBV2 to TRBJ1-1, with D unresolved. This CDR3 is built from 10 residues. In germline, CDR1 is SNHLY, CDR2 FYNNEI. With 6 bases removed from V and 2 bases from J, the gap between germline ends came to 1 base. DNA of the CDR3: TGTGCCAGCAGCAACACTGAAGCTTTCTTT. It codes for CASSNTEAFF. The full variable domain, its missing parts supplied by reference TRBV2 and TRBJ1-1, is EPEVTQTPSHQVTQMGQEVILRCVPISNHLYFYWYRQILGQKVEFLVSFYNNEISEKSEIFDDQFSVERPDGSNFTLKIRSTKLEDSAMYFCASSNTEAFFGQGTRLTVV.

The chain joins TRBV24-1 to TRBJ2-1; the D gene could be TRBD1 or TRBD2 (6 bases each). Looked up from germline, CDR1 is KGHDR and CDR2 is SFDVKD. With 4 bases removed from V and 10 bases from J, the gap between germline ends came to 19 bases. This CDR3 spans 15 amino acids. For the CDR3, the DNA is TGTGCCACCAGTGACACACAGGGAGGCAGGAAGGAGCAGTTCTTC. It is translated as CATSDTQGGRKEQFF.

CDR3 nucleotide sequence: TGTGCCAGTAGTGTAGGGGAGACCTATGGCTACACCTTC. As protein: CASSVGETYGYTF. The chain couples TRBV19 to TRBJ1-2, with D possibly being TRBD1 (5 bases). V lost 5 bases and J lost 4, with 11 bases in between. The CDR3 extends over 13 amino acids. CDR1 and CDR2 (germline): LNHDA, SQIVND (reference sequence).

V and J are TRBV20-1 and TRBJ2-5; D unresolved. Germline V lookup: CDR1 DFQATT, CDR2 SNEGSKA (reference sequence). Between the trimmed V and J ends, which lost 7 bases and 5 bases, there was a span of 11 bases. The CDR3 loop spans 11 amino acids. CDR3 nucleotides: TGCAGTGTTGACACCCGGGAGACCCAGTACTTC. It codes for CSVDTRETQYF.

This chain joins TRBV6-6 and TRBJ2-2, with unresolved D. Germline loops: CDR1 MNHNY, CDR2 SVGAGI (reference sequence). This CDR3 comprises 14 residues. V was trimmed by 2 bases and J by 1 base, leaving 5 bases between them. The CDR3 nucleotides read TGTGCCAGCAGTTACAGCTTGAACACCGGGGAGCTGTTTTTT. This translates into CASSYSLNTGELFF.

V and J are TRBV11-1 and TRBJ1-1, with D perhaps TRBD1 (6 bases). The CDR3 loop spans 15 amino acids. Germline CDR1 and CDR2: SGHAT and FQDESV (reference sequence). Trimming shortened V by 2 bases and J by 3 bases, and 13 bases separated the two germline ends. The CDR3 region is CASSLYRVGYTEAFF. Written as DNA, the CDR3 is TGTGCCAGCAGCTTATACAGGGTTGGGTACACTGAAGCTTTCTTT.

The rearrangement joins TRBV4-1 to TRBJ1-1, with a possible D match to TRBD1 (5 bases). Between the trimmed V and J ends, which lost 4 bases and 2 bases, there was a span of 14 bases. Germline assignment: CDR1 MGHRA and CDR2 YSYEKL. CDR3 size: 15 residues. The CDR3: CASSPQGPTNTEAFF. CDR3 nucleotides: TGCGCCAGCAGCCCCCAGGGCCCGACCAACACTGAAGCTTTCTTT.